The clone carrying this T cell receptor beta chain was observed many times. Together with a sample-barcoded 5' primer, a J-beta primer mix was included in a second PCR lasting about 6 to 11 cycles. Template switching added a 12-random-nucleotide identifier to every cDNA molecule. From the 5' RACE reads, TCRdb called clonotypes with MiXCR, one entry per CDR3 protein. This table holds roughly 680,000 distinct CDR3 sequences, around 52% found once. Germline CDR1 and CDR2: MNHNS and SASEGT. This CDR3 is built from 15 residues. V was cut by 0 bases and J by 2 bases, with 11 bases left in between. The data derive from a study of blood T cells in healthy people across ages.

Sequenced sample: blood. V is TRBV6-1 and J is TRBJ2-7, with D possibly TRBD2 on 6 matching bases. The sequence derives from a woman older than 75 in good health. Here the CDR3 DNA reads TGTGCCAGCAGTGAAGCGGGCGGGGCTACCTACGAGCAGTACTTC. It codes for CASSEAGGATYEQYF.